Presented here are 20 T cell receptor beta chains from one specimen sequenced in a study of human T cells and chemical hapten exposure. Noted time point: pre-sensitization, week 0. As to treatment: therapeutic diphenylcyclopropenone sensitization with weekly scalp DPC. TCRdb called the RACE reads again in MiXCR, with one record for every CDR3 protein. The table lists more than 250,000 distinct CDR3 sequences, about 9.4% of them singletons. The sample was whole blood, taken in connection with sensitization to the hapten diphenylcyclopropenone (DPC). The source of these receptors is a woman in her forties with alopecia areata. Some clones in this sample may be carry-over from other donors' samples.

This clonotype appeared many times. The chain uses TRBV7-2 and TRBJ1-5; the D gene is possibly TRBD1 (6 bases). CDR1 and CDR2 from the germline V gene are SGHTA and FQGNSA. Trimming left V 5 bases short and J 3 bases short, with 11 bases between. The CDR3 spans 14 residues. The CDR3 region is CASSQGSPNQPQHF. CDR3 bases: TGTGCCAGCAGCCAGGGGAGCCCCAATCAGCCCCAGCATTTT. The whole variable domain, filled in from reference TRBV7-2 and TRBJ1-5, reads GAGVSQSPSNKVTEKGKDVELRCDPISGHTALYWYRQSLGQGLEFLIYFQGNSAPDKSGLPSDRFSAERTGGSVSTLTIQRTQQEDSAVYLCASSQGSPNQPQHFGDGTRLSIL.

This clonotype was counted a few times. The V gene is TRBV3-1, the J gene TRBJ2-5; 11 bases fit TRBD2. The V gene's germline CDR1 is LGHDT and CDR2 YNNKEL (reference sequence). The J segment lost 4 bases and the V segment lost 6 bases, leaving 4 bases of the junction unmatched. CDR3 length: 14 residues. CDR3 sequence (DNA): TGTGCCAGCAGGACTAGCGGGGAAGTAGAGACCCAGTACTTC. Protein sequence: CASRTSGEVETQYF.

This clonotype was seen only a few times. CDR3 loop: CASSPELVRGDEQYF. CDR3 in DNA: TGTGCCAGCTCACCAGAATTAGTCAGGGGCGACGAGCAGTACTTC. The chain recombines TRBV18 with TRBJ2-7, with TRBD1 as a possible D gene (6 bases). CDR3 size: 15 residues. Looked up from germline, CDR1 is KGHSH and CDR2 is LQKENI. Trimming pared 2 bases from V and 5 bases from J, leaving 16 bases between.

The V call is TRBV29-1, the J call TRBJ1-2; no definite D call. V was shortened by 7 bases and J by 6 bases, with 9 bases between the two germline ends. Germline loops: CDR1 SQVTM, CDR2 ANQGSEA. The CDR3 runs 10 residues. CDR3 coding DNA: TGCAGCGCGTCTCTTAATGGCTACACCTTC. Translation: CSASLNGYTF. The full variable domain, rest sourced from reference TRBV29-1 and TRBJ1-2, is SAVISQKPSRDICQRGTSLTIQCQVDSQVTMMFWYRQQPGQSLTLIATANQGSEATYESGFVIDKFPISRPNLTFSTLTVSNMSPEDSSIYLCSASLNGYTFGSGTRLTVV.

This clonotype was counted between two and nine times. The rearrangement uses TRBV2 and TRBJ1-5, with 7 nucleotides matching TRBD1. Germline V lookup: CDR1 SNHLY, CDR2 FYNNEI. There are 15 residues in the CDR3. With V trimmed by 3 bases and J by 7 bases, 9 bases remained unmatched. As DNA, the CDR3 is TGTGCCAGCAGTGAGGGTGACAGGGCCTCACAGCCCCAGCATTTT. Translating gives CASSEGDRASQPQHF. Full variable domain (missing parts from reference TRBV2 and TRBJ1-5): EPEVTQTPSHQVTQMGQEVILRCVPISNHLYFYWYRQILGQKVEFLVSFYNNEISEKSEIFDDQFSVERPDGSNFTLKIRSTKLEDSAMYFCASSEGDRASQPQHFGDGTRLSIL.

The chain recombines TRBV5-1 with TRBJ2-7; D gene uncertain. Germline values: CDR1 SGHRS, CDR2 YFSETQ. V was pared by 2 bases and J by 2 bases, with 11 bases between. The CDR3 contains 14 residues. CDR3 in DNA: TGCGCCAGCAGCTTTGGCGACACCACCTACGAGCAGTACTTC. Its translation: CASSFGDTTYEQYF.

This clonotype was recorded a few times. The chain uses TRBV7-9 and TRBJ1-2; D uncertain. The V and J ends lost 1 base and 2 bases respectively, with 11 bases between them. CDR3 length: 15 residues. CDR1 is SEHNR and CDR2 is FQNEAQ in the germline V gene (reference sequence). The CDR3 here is CASSLGGDGNYGYTF. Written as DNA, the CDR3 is TGTGCCAGCAGCTTAGGGGGAGACGGGAACTATGGCTACACCTTC.

The CDR3 sequence is CASSYAGRYPEAFF. CDR3 bases: TGTGCCAGCAGTTATGCAGGGCGCTACCCTGAAGCTTTCTTT. The chain is built from TRBV6-5 and TRBJ1-1, with D possibly TRBD1 on 5 matching bases. Germline-derived CDR1 and CDR2 are MNHEY and SVGAGI. V lost 3 bases to trimming and J lost 6 bases, with 14 bases between them. This CDR3 contains 14 residues.

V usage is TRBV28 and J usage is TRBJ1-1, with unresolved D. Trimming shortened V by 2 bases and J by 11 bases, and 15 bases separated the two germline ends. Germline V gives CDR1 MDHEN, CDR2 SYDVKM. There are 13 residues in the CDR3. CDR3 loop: CASSLHANLGAFF. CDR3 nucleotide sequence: TGTGCCAGCAGTTTACATGCGAACCTGGGGGCTTTCTTT.

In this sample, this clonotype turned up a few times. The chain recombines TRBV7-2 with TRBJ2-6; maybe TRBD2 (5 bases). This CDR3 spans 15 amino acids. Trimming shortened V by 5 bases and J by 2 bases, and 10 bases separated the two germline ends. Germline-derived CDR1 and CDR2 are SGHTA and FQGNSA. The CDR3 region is CASSLGSTGANVLTF. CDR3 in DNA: TGTGCCAGCAGCCTTGGGAGTACTGGGGCCAACGTCCTGACTTTC.

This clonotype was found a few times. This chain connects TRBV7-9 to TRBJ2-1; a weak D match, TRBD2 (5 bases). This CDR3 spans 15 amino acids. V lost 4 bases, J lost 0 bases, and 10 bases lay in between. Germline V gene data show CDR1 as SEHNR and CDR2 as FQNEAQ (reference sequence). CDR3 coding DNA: TGTGCCAGCAGCTCCCGGGGTGTCTCCTACAATGAGCAGTTCTTC. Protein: CASSSRGVSYNEQFF.

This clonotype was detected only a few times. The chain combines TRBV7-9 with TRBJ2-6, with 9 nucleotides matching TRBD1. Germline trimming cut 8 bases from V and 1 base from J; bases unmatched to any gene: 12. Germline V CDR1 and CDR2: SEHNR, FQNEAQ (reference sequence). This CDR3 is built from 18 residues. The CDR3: CASLLPGQGISGANVLTF. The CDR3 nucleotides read TGTGCCAGCCTGCTACCGGGACAGGGCATATCTGGGGCCAACGTCCTGACTTTC.

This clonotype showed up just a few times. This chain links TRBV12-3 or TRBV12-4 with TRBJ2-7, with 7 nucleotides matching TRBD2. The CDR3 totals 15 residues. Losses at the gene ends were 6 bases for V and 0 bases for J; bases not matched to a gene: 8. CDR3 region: CASSPGGGASYEQYF. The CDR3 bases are TGTGCCAGCAGCCCCGGGGGAGGGGCCTCCTACGAGCAGTACTTC.

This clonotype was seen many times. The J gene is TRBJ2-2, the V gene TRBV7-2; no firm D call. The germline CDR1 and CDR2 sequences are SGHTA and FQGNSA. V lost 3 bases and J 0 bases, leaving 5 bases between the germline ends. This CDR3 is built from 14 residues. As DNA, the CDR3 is TGTGCCAGCAGCTTTGCAGCGAACACCGGGGAGCTGTTTTTT. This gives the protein CASSFAANTGELFF.

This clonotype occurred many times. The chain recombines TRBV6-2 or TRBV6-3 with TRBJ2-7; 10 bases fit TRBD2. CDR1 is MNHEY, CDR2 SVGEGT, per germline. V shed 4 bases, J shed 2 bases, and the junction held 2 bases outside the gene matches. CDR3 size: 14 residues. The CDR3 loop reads CASSSLAGAYEQYF. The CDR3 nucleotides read TGTGCCAGCAGTTCTCTAGCGGGGGCCTACGAGCAGTACTTC.

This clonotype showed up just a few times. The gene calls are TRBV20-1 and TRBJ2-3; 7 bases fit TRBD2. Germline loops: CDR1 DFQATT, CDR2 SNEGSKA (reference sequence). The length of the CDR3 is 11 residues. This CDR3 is CRAGRADTQYF. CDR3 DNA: TGCAGGGCAGGGAGGGCAGATACGCAGTATTTT.

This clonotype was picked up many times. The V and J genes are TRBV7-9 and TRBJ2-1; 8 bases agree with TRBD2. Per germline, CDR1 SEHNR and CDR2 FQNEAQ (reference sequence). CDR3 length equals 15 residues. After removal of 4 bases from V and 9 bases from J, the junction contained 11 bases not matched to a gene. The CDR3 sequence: CASSSREGQGGEQFF. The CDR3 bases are TGTGCCAGCAGCTCACGGGAGGGCCAGGGAGGTGAGCAGTTCTTC.

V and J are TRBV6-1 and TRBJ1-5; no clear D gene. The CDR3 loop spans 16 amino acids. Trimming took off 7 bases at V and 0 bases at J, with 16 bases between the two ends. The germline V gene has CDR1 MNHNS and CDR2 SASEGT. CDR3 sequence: CASKQERVYSNQPQHF. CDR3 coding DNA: TGTGCCAGCAAGCAGGAAAGGGTGTATAGCAATCAGCCCCAGCATTTT.

CDR3 bases: TGCGCCAGCAGCTCCCTCTCGGGACTAGCCCAACTGGAGCAGTTCTTC. Translating it yields CASSSLSGLAQLEQFF. The chain employs TRBV5-1 and TRBJ2-1; 9 nucleotides line up with TRBD2. Germline-derived CDR1 and CDR2 are SGHRS and YFSETQ. CDR3 size: 16 residues. V dropped 3 bases and J dropped 10; count of bases not matched to a gene: 14.

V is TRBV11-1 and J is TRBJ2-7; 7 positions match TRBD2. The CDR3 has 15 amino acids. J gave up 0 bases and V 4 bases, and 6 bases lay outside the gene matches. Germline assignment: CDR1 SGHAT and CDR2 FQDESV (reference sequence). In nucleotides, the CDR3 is TGTGCCAGCAGCTCTCCCAGCGGGATCTCCTACGAGCAGTACTTC. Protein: CASSSPSGISYEQYF.